Here is one T cell receptor (beta chain) with its context. Only in-frame clones appear in the TCRdb table, and some are missing; sequencing was by immunoSEQ multiplex PCR. Here the sample spans more than 150,000 clones, approximately 90% being singletons. The data originate from a study of cytomegalovirus exposure and HLA in healthy donors. Study-level information: It was reported in a later analysis that the same platform had been used for the 120 validation repertoires as for the roughly 710 first-cohort repertoires.

The CDR3 is made up of 17 amino acids. CDR1 and CDR2 (germline): LNHNV, YYDKDF (reference sequence). Unmatched junction bases numbered 15, after V lost 5 bases and J lost 9 bases. The sequenced sample was PBMCs. The sequence derives from a man aged 18 to 29 in good health and CMV-seronegative. The genes are TRBV15 and TRBJ2-1, with 11 bases that match TRBD2. This CDR3 reads CATSREGIAGGDVEQFF. CDR3 sequence (DNA): TGTGCCACCAGCCGTGAGGGGATAGCGGGGGGGGATGTTGAGCAGTTCTTC.